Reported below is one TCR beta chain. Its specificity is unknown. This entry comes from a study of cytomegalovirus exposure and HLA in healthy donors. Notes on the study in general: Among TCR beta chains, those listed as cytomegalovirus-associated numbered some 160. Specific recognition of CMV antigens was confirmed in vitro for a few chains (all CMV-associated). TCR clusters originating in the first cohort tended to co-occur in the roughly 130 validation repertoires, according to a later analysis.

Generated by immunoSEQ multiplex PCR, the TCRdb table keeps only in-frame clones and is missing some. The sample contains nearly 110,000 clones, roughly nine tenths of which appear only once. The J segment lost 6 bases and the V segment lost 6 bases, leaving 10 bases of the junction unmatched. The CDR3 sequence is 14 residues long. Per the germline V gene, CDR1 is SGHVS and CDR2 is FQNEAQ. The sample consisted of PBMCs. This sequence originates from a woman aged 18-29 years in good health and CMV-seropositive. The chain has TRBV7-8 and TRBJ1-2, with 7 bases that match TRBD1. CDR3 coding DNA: TGTGCCAGCAGGCGAGTACAGGGGATACATGGCTACACCTTC. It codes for CASRRVQGIHGYTF.